The present TCR beta chain was sequenced within a study of blood T cell repertoires in COVID-19. Generated by immunoSEQ multiplex PCR, the TCRdb table keeps only in-frame clones and is missing some. The data show more than 200,000 clones, around 90% seen once. The CDR3 length is 17 residues. Germline V gene lookup returns CDR1 LGHDT and CDR2 YNNKEL (reference sequence). Trimming left V 4 bases short and J 3 bases short, with 19 bases between. Adults between about 18 and 89 years of age took part from 20 to 25 US areas. The rearrangement joins TRBV3-1 (or the pseudogene TRBV3-2) to TRBJ2-1; a weak D match, TRBD2 (6 bases). The clonotype originates from a man under 40 in a cohort exposed to, infected with or recovered from COVID-19 (not recorded which). The sequencing sample was made of PBMCs or T cells enriched from blood (not recorded which). CDR3 sequence (DNA): TGTGCCAGCAGCCGTTTTTTCGGGAGCAGCGGCTACAATGAGCAGTTCTTC. It yields the protein CASSRFFGSSGYNEQFF.